Below, 32 T cell receptor beta chains from the same sample are listed, as sequenced in a study of T cells in Graves' hyperthyroidism and ophthalmopathy. TCR beta CDR3 regions were amplified from RNA transcripts. TCR CDR3 underwent first-round RT-PCR with the HTBI primer set. Each CDR3 protein gets one entry after TCRdb re-called the multiplex PCR reads with MiXCR. The sample records about 400,000 distinct CDR3 sequences, approximately 13% being singletons. Sequenced sample: blood. The source of these receptors is a woman under 30 with Graves' hyperthyroidism.

This clonotype was recorded at least ten times. CDR3 DNA sequence: TGTGCCATCAGCAGGGGCGACAGGGGCAATGAAAAACTGTTTTTT. Translation gives CAISRGDRGNEKLFF. The chain joins TRBV10-3 to TRBJ1-4; 8 bases agree with TRBD1. CDR1 is ENHRY, CDR2 SYGVKD, per germline. With V trimmed by 6 bases and J by 5 bases, 8 bases remained unmatched. The length of the CDR3 is 15 residues.

This clonotype has ten or more counts. The chain employs TRBV20-1 and TRBJ2-1; 10 bases align to TRBD2. Germline V gives CDR1 DFQATT, CDR2 SNEGSKA (reference sequence). Losses at the gene ends were 0 bases for V and 4 bases for J; bases not matched to a gene: 12. The CDR3 is 18 residues long. Here the CDR3 DNA reads TGCAGTGCTAGAGAAGGGTGGGGCCTAGCGGGGGAGTACAATGAGCAGTTCTTC. Protein sequence: CSAREGWGLAGEYNEQFF.

This rearrangement joins TRBV4-2 to TRBJ2-3; D perhaps matches TRBD2 (7 bases). The CDR3 loop spans 18 amino acids. Germline V gives CDR1 LGHNA, CDR2 YNFKEQ. Trimming removed 0 bases from V and 0 bases from J, with 16 bases in between. This CDR3 reads CASSQDWGASGSTDTQYF. CDR3 DNA: TGTGCCAGCAGCCAAGATTGGGGGGCTAGCGGTAGCACAGATACGCAGTATTTT.

This clonotype showed up many times. The rearrangement uses TRBV10-1 and TRBJ1-5; TRBD1 matches 8 bases. After removal of 0 bases from V and 0 bases from J, the junction contained 7 bases not matched to a gene. CDR1 WNHNN and CDR2 SYGVQD come from the germline V gene (reference sequence). The CDR3 has 18 amino acids. CDR3 in DNA: TGCGCCAGCAGTGAGTCTAGGACAGGGAGAGGTAGCAATCAGCCCCAGCATTTT. The encoded protein is CASSESRTGRGSNQPQHF.

This clonotype was observed many times. The V call is TRBV9, the J call TRBJ2-3; D unclear. This CDR3 contains 14 residues. V was trimmed by 0 bases and J by 6 bases, leaving 11 bases between them. Germline CDR1 reads SGDLS; CDR2 reads YYNGEE. The CDR3 DNA follows: TGTGCCAGCAGCGTAGACGGCCATCCGGATACGCAGTATTTT. Protein: CASSVDGHPDTQYF.

At least ten counts were recorded for this clonotype. This chain connects TRBV12-3 or TRBV12-4 to TRBJ2-3; 12 bases fit TRBD2. CDR3 length: 15 residues. Trimming at V came to 8 bases and at J to 5 bases, leaving 8 bases not matched to a gene. As DNA, the CDR3 is TGTGCCAGCTCCCCGACTAGCGGGAGCGGAGATACGCAGTATTTT. Protein: CASSPTSGSGDTQYF.

This clonotype was counted many times. The genes are TRBV9 and TRBJ2-1, with D perhaps TRBD2 (5 bases). The CDR3 extends over 19 amino acids. V dropped 0 bases and J dropped 3 bases, with 22 bases sitting between them. The germline V gene has CDR1 SGDLS and CDR2 YYNGEE. The CDR3 protein is CASSVGPRSRAGFYNEQFF. The CDR3 nucleotides read TGTGCCAGCAGCGTAGGTCCCAGGAGCCGGGCGGGCTTCTACAATGAGCAGTTCTTC.

The chain combines TRBV9 with TRBJ1-1, with 7 bases matching TRBD1. Trimming took 2 bases from V and 6 from J; bases not matched to a gene: 7. The CDR3 contains 14 residues. Germline V CDR1 and CDR2: SGDLS, YYNGEE. CDR3: CASSVGGRGSEAFF. CDR3 coding DNA: TGTGCCAGCAGCGTGGGCGGCAGGGGGTCTGAAGCTTTCTTT. The full variable domain, with the rest looked up from reference TRBV9 and TRBJ1-1, is DSGVTQTPKHLITATGQRVTLRCSPRSGDLSVYWYQQSLDQGLQFLIQYYNGEERAKGNILERFSAQQFPDLHSELNLSSLELGDSALYFCASSVGGRGSEAFFGQGTRLTVV.

The V call is TRBV20-1, the J call TRBJ1-2; maybe TRBD1 (6 bases). This CDR3 spans 14 amino acids. Germline CDR1 is DFQATT and CDR2 is SNEGSKA (reference sequence). The V end lost 6 bases, the J end lost 2 bases, and 16 bases lay between the germline ends. CDR3 loop: CSAATTGLNYGYTF. The CDR3, as DNA: TGCAGTGCGGCAACGACAGGACTCAACTATGGCTACACCTTC.

This clonotype was counted ten times or more. The chain recombines TRBV28 with TRBJ1-1; D is unclear. From germline, CDR1 is MDHEN and CDR2 SYDVKM. Trimming shortened V by 5 bases and J by 4 bases, and 14 bases separated the two germline ends. CDR3 length equals 14 residues. The CDR3, as DNA: TGTGCCAGCAGTACCCGGGTTTGGATCACTGAAGCTTTCTTT. It is translated as CASSTRVWITEAFF. The full variable domain, its missing parts supplied by reference TRBV28 and TRBJ1-1, is DVKVTQSSRYLVKRTGEKVFLECVQDMDHENMFWYRQDPGLGLRLIYFSYDVKMKEKGDIPEGYSVSREKKERFSLILESASTNQTSMYLCASSTRVWITEAFFGQGTRLTVV.

This sequence joins TRBV6-2 or TRBV6-3 and TRBJ1-5, with 7 positions matching TRBD1. Germline values: CDR1 MNHEY, CDR2 SVGEGT. The length of the CDR3 is 14 residues. V lost 4 bases, J lost 5 bases, and 5 bases stayed unmatched. The CDR3: CASSSRDSYQPQHF. The CDR3 DNA reads as TGTGCCAGCAGTTCCCGGGACAGTTATCAGCCCCAGCATTTT.

This clonotype was seen ten or more times. This sequence joins TRBV9 and TRBJ2-5; D possibly corresponds to TRBD2 (7 bases). The CDR3 length is 13 residues. V was pared by 0 bases and J by 6 bases, with 9 bases between. Looked up from germline, CDR1 is SGDLS and CDR2 is YYNGEE. CDR3 bases: TGTGCCAGCAGCGTAGGGGGGGGCAAGACCCAGTACTTC. Translating gives CASSVGGGKTQYF.

This clonotype has ten or more counts. The chain joins TRBV28 to TRBJ1-1, with D maybe TRBD1 (6 bases). There are 16 residues in the CDR3. Germline V gene lookup returns CDR1 MDHEN and CDR2 SYDVKM. Trimming pared 4 bases from V and 3 bases from J, leaving 18 bases between. The CDR3 DNA reads TGTGCCAGCAGTTGGGGGTACAGGGACCCCGACACTGAAGCTTTCTTT. Translation gives CASSWGYRDPDTEAFF.

This sequence joins TRBV7-3 and TRBJ2-5, with a weak D call TRBD2 (6 bases). The CDR3 is 13 amino acids. Germline V CDR1 and CDR2: SGHTA, FQGTGA. V was shortened by 8 bases and J by 7 bases, with 17 bases between the two germline ends. The CDR3 region has the DNA TGTGCCAGCTGCCGAACCTCGGAGGGGACCCAGTACTTC. Its translation: CASCRTSEGTQYF.

The table lists this clonotype with many counts. This sequence joins TRBV29-1 and TRBJ2-7; 8 nucleotides align to TRBD1. The germline V gene has CDR1 SQVTM and CDR2 ANQGSEA. V lost 6 bases and J lost 4; bases outside the gene matches: 8. This CDR3 comprises 13 residues. The chain's CDR3 is CSVRGTGGYEQYF. CDR3 bases: TGCAGCGTCCGGGGGACAGGAGGTTACGAGCAGTACTTC.

This clonotype showed up just a few times. The V and J genes are TRBV6-1 and TRBJ1-6; D remains unclear. The CDR3 contains 18 residues. Germline values: CDR1 MNHNS, CDR2 SASEGT. The V end was cut by 5 bases, the J end by 0 bases, with 17 bases between. The CDR3 loop is CASSFFPSASSYNSPLHF. The CDR3 coding sequence is TGTGCCAGCAGTTTCTTCCCCTCCGCGAGCTCCTATAATTCACCCCTCCACTTT.

This clonotype came up a few times. This chain links TRBV12-3 or TRBV12-4 with TRBJ1-4, with D possibly TRBD1 on 6 matching bases. The V end lost 5 bases, the J end lost 8 bases, and 15 bases lay between the germline ends. CDR3 length equals 14 residues. The CDR3 DNA sequence: TGTGCCAGCAGTCCCCCAAGTGGGGGCGAAAAACTGTTTTTT. Its translation: CASSPPSGGEKLFF.

This clonotype was seen repeatedly, ten times or more. This chain joins TRBV7-2 and TRBJ2-1, with 8 bases matching TRBD2. The CDR3 contains 17 residues. Trimming at V came to 3 bases and at J to 6 bases, leaving 13 bases not matched to a gene. Per the germline V gene, CDR1 is SGHTA and CDR2 is FQGNSA. The CDR3 here is CASSFRPGTRSGNEQFF. Written as DNA, the CDR3 is TGTGCCAGCAGCTTTCGTCCCGGGACTAGATCGGGCAATGAGCAGTTCTTC.

This clonotype was seen ten or more times. The chain couples TRBV28 to TRBJ1-6; 7 bases fit TRBD1. V gave up 5 bases and J gave up 7 bases; unmatched junction bases: 5. The CDR3 is 14 amino acids. Germline assignment: CDR1 MDHEN and CDR2 SYDVKM. The DNA for the CDR3 is TGTGCCAGCAGTCTAGACAGGGTCAATTCACCCCTCCACTTT. Translating it yields CASSLDRVNSPLHF.

This clonotype was seen ten or more times. This rearrangement joins TRBV12-5 to TRBJ2-1, with 9 bases fitting TRBD2. The CDR3 totals 14 residues. Germline CDR1 is LGHNT and CDR2 is FRNRAP. The V segment lost 6 bases and the J segment 5 bases; nucleotides outside the gene matches: 5. CDR3 residues: CASGSSGNNNEQFF. The CDR3 bases are TGTGCTAGTGGATCTAGCGGGAACAACAATGAGCAGTTCTTC.

The V gene is TRBV27, the J gene TRBJ2-7, with no clear D. V shed 3 bases and J shed 6 bases, with 15 bases lying between them. Germline CDR1 MNHEY, CDR2 SMNVEV (reference sequence). The CDR3 runs 14 residues. The CDR3 reads CASSFSSGSPEQYF. DNA for the CDR3: TGTGCCAGCAGTTTCTCGTCCGGGTCCCCCGAGCAGTACTTC.

This sequence joins TRBV9 and TRBJ2-7; D possibly uses TRBD1 or TRBD2 (5 bases each). The CDR3 is made up of 13 amino acids. With 0 bases removed from V and 6 bases from J, the gap between germline ends came to 10 bases. Germline-derived CDR1 and CDR2 are SGDLS and YYNGEE. CDR3 loop: CASSVEQDSEQYF. Here the CDR3 DNA reads TGTGCCAGCAGCGTAGAACAGGACTCCGAGCAGTACTTC.

V usage is TRBV7-9 and J usage is TRBJ2-5; D is uncertain. The CDR3 extends over 12 amino acids. Trimming cost V 4 bases and J 5 bases, with 8 bases left between them. Germline V gives CDR1 SEHNR, CDR2 FQNEAQ (reference sequence). The CDR3 region has the DNA TGTGCCAGCAGCTCGTTAAGGGAGACCCAGTACTTC. It codes for CASSSLRETQYF.

The chain combines TRBV4-1 with TRBJ2-6; no clear D. V lost 1 base and J 0 bases, leaving 10 bases between the germline ends. CDR1 is MGHRA and CDR2 is YSYEKL in the germline V gene. The CDR3 consists of 17 residues. The CDR3 loop reads CASSQAATHSGANVLTF. The CDR3 region has the DNA TGCGCCAGCAGCCAAGCGGCGACGCACTCTGGGGCCAACGTCCTGACTTTC.

This clonotype was picked up many times. The chain is built from TRBV12-3 or TRBV12-4 and TRBJ2-3, with D perhaps TRBD1 (5 bases). This CDR3 is 14 amino acids long. With 3 bases removed from V and 3 bases from J, the gap between germline ends came to 10 bases. CDR3: CASSLMGQTDTQYF. CDR3 DNA: TGTGCCAGCAGTTTGATGGGGCAAACAGATACGCAGTATTTT.

Of note for this clonotype: A much larger clone sits a single nucleotide away, making a read error possible. The CDR3 carries no conserved terminal phenylalanine or tryptophan, so it likely arises from a read error. This rearrangement joins TRBV27 to TRBJ2-5, with D possibly matching TRBD2 (7 bases). CDR1 is MNHEY, CDR2 SMNVEV, per germline (reference sequence). V dropped 3 bases and J dropped 2 bases, with 13 bases sitting between them. CDR3 length: 15 residues. CDR3 bases: TGTGCCAGCAGTTTTTCCGGGGGGCTACAAGAGACCCAGTACCTC. This translates into CASSFSGGLQETQYL.

This clonotype has a count of ten or more. This chain uses TRBV28 with TRBJ2-6; D may be TRBD1 (6 bases). V lost 7 bases and J 0 bases, leaving 16 bases between the germline ends. The CDR3 has 17 residues. The V gene's germline CDR1 is MDHEN and CDR2 SYDVKM. The CDR3 nucleotides read TGTGCCAGCACCCCTCCAGGGGCCTACTCTGGGGCCAACGTCCTGACTTTC. Residues: CASTPPGAYSGANVLTF. Supplemented by reference TRBV28 and TRBJ2-6, the full variable domain reads DVKVTQSSRYLVKRTGEKVFLECVQDMDHENMFWYRQDPGLGLRLIYFSYDVKMKEKGDIPEGYSVSREKKERFSLILESASTNQTSMYLCASTPPGAYSGANVLTFGAGSRLTVL.

There are many counts of this clonotype. This rearrangement joins TRBV13 to TRBJ1-4; D unclear. Germline-derived CDR1 and CDR2 are PRHDT and FYEKMQ (reference sequence). The CDR3 covers 16 residues. Trimming removed 0 bases at V and 3 bases at J, with 11 bases between. CDR3 bases: TGTGCCAGCAGCTTAGGCCGGGCCAGCGCTAATGAAAAACTGTTTTTT. Protein product: CASSLGRASANEKLFF.

The CDR3 sequence is CASTPAGQETQYF. The CDR3 nucleotides read TGTGCCAGCACCCCTGCCGGGCAGGAGACCCAGTACTTC. The V gene is TRBV28, the J gene TRBJ2-5; D remains ambiguous. The CDR3 is made up of 13 amino acids. V was cut by 7 bases and J by 5 bases, with 14 bases left in between. Per germline, CDR1 MDHEN and CDR2 SYDVKM. Using reference TRBV28 and TRBJ2-5 for the parts outside the CDR3, the full variable domain is DVKVTQSSRYLVKRTGEKVFLECVQDMDHENMFWYRQDPGLGLRLIYFSYDVKMKEKGDIPEGYSVSREKKERFSLILESASTNQTSMYLCASTPAGQETQYFGPGTRLLVL.

On this clonotype itself: A much larger clone lies a single base off, so this may be a read error. The CDR3 reads CASSFQGRIYEQYF. For the CDR3, the DNA is TGTGCCAGCAGTTTCCAGGGACGGATCTACGAGCAGTACTTC. This sequence joins TRBV12-3 or TRBV12-4 and TRBJ2-7; TRBD1 or TRBD2 may be the D gene (5 bases each). The CDR3 has 14 amino acids. The V end lost 3 bases, the J end lost 3 bases, and 12 bases lay between the germline ends.

This clonotype turned up a few times. The gene calls are TRBV7-9 and TRBJ1-5; 7 bases map to TRBD1. This CDR3 is 16 amino acids long. Trimming took 4 bases from V and 0 from J; bases not matched to a gene: 6. CDR1 is SEHNR, CDR2 FQNEAQ, per germline (reference sequence). CDR3 protein: CASSSWGQSSNQPQHF. CDR3 in DNA: TGTGCCAGCAGCTCTTGGGGACAGTCTAGCAATCAGCCCCAGCATTTT.

The rearrangement links TRBV2 to TRBJ2-1; TRBD1 agrees at 10 bases. The CDR3 is made up of 18 amino acids. Germline V gene data show CDR1 as SNHLY and CDR2 as FYNNEI. V dropped 1 base and J dropped 3; count of bases not matched to a gene: 9. The CDR3 spells CASSEGTGGRGFYNEQFF. DNA of the CDR3: TGTGCCAGCAGTGAAGGGACAGGGGGACGAGGCTTCTACAATGAGCAGTTCTTC. Using reference TRBV2 and TRBJ2-1 for the parts outside the CDR3, the full variable domain is EPEVTQTPSHQVTQMGQEVILRCVPISNHLYFYWYRQILGQKVEFLVSFYNNEISEKSEIFDDQFSVERPDGSNFTLKIRSTKLEDSAMYFCASSEGTGGRGFYNEQFFGPGTRLTVL.